This TCR beta chain was found in a study of T cells in localized non-small cell lung cancer (dated by TCRdb to 2020 to 2022). Study-level background: The study examined T cell repertoires in hundreds of patients with early-stage NSCLC and compared tumors with uninvolved tumor-adjacent lungs. The cohort consisted of roughly 240 treatment-naive NSCLC patients whose localized lung tumors had been resected. NSCLC patients had a mean age of approximately 72 years, and 129 were male and more than 90 female. General findings and caveats noted by the study authors: The highest T cell clonality was observed in uninvolved tumor-adjacent lung, where clonality exceeded that of tumor, suggesting that antigenic responses were more focused in uninvolved tumor-adjacent lung. A median of approximately 50 of the top 100 tumor clones turned up in the paired uninvolved adjacent lung, and 25 to 30 of those clones also ranked among the top 100 of that same adjacent lung. Because multi-region tumor sequencing was not done, intratumor heterogeneity could not be ruled out. Because the study design was exploratory, TCR variables were selected using unadjusted p-values without false-discovery rate correction. Longer overall survival was associated with higher blood T cell density, whereas shorter survival was associated with higher adjacent-lung clonality.

Measured from the cysteine to the phenylalanine, the CDR3 is 12 residues long. Only CDR3 DNA is held: 36 bases, read in frame from base 1. V and J are trimmed by 5 bases and 7 bases, and the gene matches miss 2 bases of the junction. The germline V gene provides CDR1 SGHTA and CDR2 FQGNSA. A single count supports this clone. Its binding antigen is unknown. No per-base quality is available; no much larger clone lies one base away. At diagnosis, tumor, uninvolved tumor-adjacent lung and peripheral blood were collected and then preserved as a mix of FFPE and fresh-frozen material. For TCR repertoire profiling, blood samples were analyzed as peripheral blood mononuclear cells. TCR beta CDR3 regions were sequenced from DNA using the immunoSEQ Assay. Turning to the authors' computational methods: T cell density was computed as TCR beta template counts normalized to usable DNA estimated by amplifying housekeeping genes. Using the preseqR package, richness was estimated by extrapolating to 120,000 templates for tissue samples and 400,000 templates for PBMC samples. Clonality was defined as one minus Pielou's evenness. To identify tissue-enriched TCRs, differential abundance testing was run on productive amino-acid clonotypes with a minimum total count of 5 and an alpha of 0.1. The Jaccard Index and the Morisita Overlap Index were used to quantify repertoire overlap between compartments. GLIPH grouped TCR beta CDR3s together with public tetramer-defined viral CDR3s, and a viral motif had to include at least three viral sequences and also show V-gene enrichment. As stored in TCRdb, this immuneACCESS dataset retains in-frame rearrangements with V and J assigned. A fraction of the clones does not appear; measured against another copy, unresolved V genes explain less than half of the discrepancy, and the remainder lacks a known reason. The DNA was the basis for D and trimming; V, J and clone size are from that table. The sample includes 20,000 to 25,000 clones, with approximately 87% observed a single time. The ten largest clones capture over 0.95% of the sample.

The rearrangement combines TRBV7-2 with TRBJ1-3; TRBD1 lines up with 7 middle nucleotides. The input for sequencing was peripheral blood, taken before any cancer treatment. This sequence was found in a woman aged 40-70 years with stage I lung adenocarcinoma. The DNA is TGTGCCAGCAGCGTCAGGGGGAACACCATATATTTT. Translated, this gives CASSVRGNTIYF.